These T cell receptor beta chains were read from a single sample in a study of T cell repertoires in cytomegalovirus infection. TCRdb ran MiXCR on the reads and lists one entry per CDR3 protein. Of approximately 500,000 distinct CDR3 sequences listed, approximately 15% were seen once; the top ten hold under 30%. What was sequenced was CD8+ T cells from PBMCs. These receptors originate from a human donor in good health (CMV status not recorded). Some clones in this sample may be carry-over from other donors' samples. Both conserved end residues are part of each CDR3. Fields, in order: D gene, V gene, J gene, clone size, CDR3 protein, CDR3 DNA. A D gene is named only where the DNA matches it firmly. Clone size is shown for a subset of rows, as once, few, many or a class of expanded clone.

d_gene: -; v_gene: TRBV28; j_gene: TRBJ1-5; abundance: few; CDR3aa: CASSLITRNQPQHF; CDR3nt: TGTGCCAGCAGTTTAATAACGCGAAATCAGCCCCAGCATTTT
d_gene: -; v_gene: TRBV5-1; j_gene: TRBJ1-2; abundance: -; CDR3aa: CASSLALSGEFYGYTF; CDR3nt: TGCGCCAGCAGCTTGGCCTTGTCCGGGGAGTTCTATGGCTACACCTTC
d_gene: -; v_gene: TRBV7-9; j_gene: TRBJ1-4; abundance: many; CDR3aa: CASSPSTGLEGNEKLFF; CDR3nt: TGTGCCAGCAGCCCGAGTACCGGGTTAGAGGGTAATGAAAAACTGTTTTTT
d_gene: -; v_gene: TRBV27; j_gene: TRBJ1-4; abundance: many; CDR3aa: CASSLGGRAGEKLFF; CDR3nt: TGTGCCAGCAGTTTAGGGGGGCGGGCAGGTGAAAAACTGTTTTTT
d_gene: -; v_gene: TRBV4-2; j_gene: TRBJ1-2; abundance: -; CDR3aa: CASSQDSRQDIYGYTF; CDR3nt: TGTGCCAGCAGCCAAGATAGCAGACAGGACATCTATGGCTACACCTTC
d_gene: -; v_gene: TRBV7-2; j_gene: TRBJ2-7; abundance: many; CDR3aa: CASTGTSYEQYF; CDR3nt: TGTGCCAGCACCGGGACTTCCTACGAGCAGTACTTC
d_gene: -; v_gene: TRBV27; j_gene: TRBJ2-2; abundance: many; CDR3aa: CASSLEGDTGELFF; CDR3nt: TGTGCCAGCAGTTTAGAGGGGGACACCGGGGAGCTGTTTTTT
d_gene: -; v_gene: TRBV9; j_gene: TRBJ1-1; abundance: few; CDR3aa: CASSVEGQGLTEAFF; CDR3nt: TGTGCCAGCAGCGTAGAAGGGCAGGGCCTCACTGAAGCTTTCTTT
d_gene: -; v_gene: TRBV12-3/TRBV12-4; j_gene: TRBJ1-5; abundance: many; CDR3aa: CASSPPRAKPQHF; CDR3nt: TGTGCCAGCAGTCCTCCGAGGGCGAAGCCCCAGCATTTT
d_gene: TRBD1; v_gene: TRBV20-1; j_gene: TRBJ2-4; abundance: -; CDR3aa: CSARTGLAKNIQYF; CDR3nt: TGCAGTGCCCGGACAGGGCTAGCCAAAAACATTCAGTACTTC
d_gene: -; v_gene: TRBV12-3/TRBV12-4; j_gene: TRBJ2-7; abundance: many; CDR3aa: CASSWGGGMYEQYF; CDR3nt: TGTGCCAGCAGTTGGGGCGGGGGCATGTACGAGCAGTACTTC
d_gene: TRBD1; v_gene: TRBV6-1; j_gene: TRBJ1-5; abundance: many; CDR3aa: CASNPGQDPNQPQHF; CDR3nt: TGTGCCAGCAACCCGGGACAGGACCCCAATCAGCCCCAGCATTTT
d_gene: -; v_gene: TRBV19; j_gene: TRBJ2-6; abundance: -; CDR3aa: CASQQSSGANVLTF; CDR3nt: TGTGCCAGTCAACAGAGCTCTGGGGCCAACGTCCTGACTTTC
d_gene: TRBD2; v_gene: TRBV27; j_gene: TRBJ2-7; abundance: -; CDR3aa: CASSSATSGSVYEQYF; CDR3nt: TGTGCCAGCAGTTCCGCGACTAGCGGGAGTGTGTACGAGCAGTACTTC
d_gene: TRBD1; v_gene: TRBV12-5; j_gene: TRBJ1-2; abundance: few; CDR3aa: CASGIGDRGFGNYGYTF; CDR3nt: TGTGCTAGTGGGATCGGGGACAGGGGTTTTGGTAACTATGGCTACACCTTC
d_gene: -; v_gene: TRBV28; j_gene: TRBJ1-1; abundance: few; CDR3aa: CASRFVIMNTEAFF; CDR3nt: TGTGCCAGCAGATTCGTCATCATGAACACTGAAGCTTTCTTT
d_gene: -; v_gene: TRBV7-8; j_gene: TRBJ2-3; abundance: many; CDR3aa: CASSPPRRADTQYF; CDR3nt: TGTGCCAGCAGCCCCCCCCGCAGGGCAGATACGCAGTATTTT
d_gene: -; v_gene: TRBV15; j_gene: TRBJ1-1; abundance: -; CDR3aa: CATSGMVGEAFF; CDR3nt: TGTGCCACCAGCGGGATGGTGGGTGAAGCTTTCTTT
d_gene: TRBD1; v_gene: TRBV4-2; j_gene: TRBJ1-6; abundance: -; CDR3aa: CASSQLRTGGYSPLHF; CDR3nt: TGTGCCAGCAGCCAATTGAGGACAGGGGGCTATTCACCCCTCCACTTT
d_gene: TRBD1; v_gene: TRBV7-2; j_gene: TRBJ2-1; abundance: many; CDR3aa: CASSLTGTYNEQFF; CDR3nt: TGTGCCAGCAGTTTGACAGGGACCTACAATGAGCAGTTCTTC
d_gene: -; v_gene: TRBV18; j_gene: TRBJ2-5; abundance: -; CDR3aa: CASSPSTSQDLRETQYF; CDR3nt: TGTGCCAGCTCACCCTCTACCTCGCAGGACCTGCGGGAGACCCAGTACTTC
d_gene: -; v_gene: TRBV7-9; j_gene: TRBJ2-3; abundance: many; CDR3aa: CASSLELSALDTQYF; CDR3nt: TGTGCCAGCAGCTTAGAATTATCTGCACTAGATACGCAGTATTTT
d_gene: -; v_gene: TRBV29-1; j_gene: TRBJ1-4; abundance: few; CDR3aa: CSVEMGGKLFF; CDR3nt: TGCAGCGTTGAAATGGGGGGGAAACTGTTTTTT